The count of the clone carrying this TCR beta chain is one. The data are from a study of blood T cell repertoires in COVID-19. Study context: COVID-19 samples from acute and convalescent phases originated in the United States, Italy and Spain. PBMCs, B-cell-depleted T cells, or T cells were the source of the cDNA or gDNA that made up the material.

Assay used: immunoSEQ multiplex PCR; TCRdb lists only in-frame clones, some missing. The data contain approximately 140,000 clones, 85% of them singletons. The receptor's source is a woman in her thirties or forties with active or convalescent COVID-19. The specimen was peripheral blood.

CDR3 amino acids: CASSPYTEAFF. The CDR3 nucleotides are TGTGCCAGCAGCCCTTACACTGAAGCTTTCTTT. The chain joins TRBV7-2 to TRBJ1-1; D call uncertain. CDR1 and CDR2 from the germline V gene are SGHTA and FQGNSA. The V and J ends lost 5 bases and 3 bases respectively, with 4 bases between them. This CDR3 has 11 residues. The complete variable domain, with remaining parts taken from reference TRBV7-2 and TRBJ1-1, reads GAGVSQSPSNKVTEKGKDVELRCDPISGHTALYWYRQSLGQGLEFLIYFQGNSAPDKSGLPSDRFSAERTGGSVSTLTIQRTQQEDSAVYLCASSPYTEAFFGQGTRLTVV.